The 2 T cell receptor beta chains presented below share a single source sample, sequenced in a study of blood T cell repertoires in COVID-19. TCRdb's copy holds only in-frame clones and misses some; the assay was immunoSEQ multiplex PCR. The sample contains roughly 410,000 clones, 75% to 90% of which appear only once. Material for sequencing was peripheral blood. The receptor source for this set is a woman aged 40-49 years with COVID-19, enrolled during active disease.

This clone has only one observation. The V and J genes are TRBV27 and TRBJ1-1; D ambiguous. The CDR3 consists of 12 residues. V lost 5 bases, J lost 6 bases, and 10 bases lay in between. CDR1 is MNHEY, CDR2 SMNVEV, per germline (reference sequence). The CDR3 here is CASSTTGAEAFF. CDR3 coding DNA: TGTGCCAGCAGTACGACGGGAGCTGAAGCTTTCTTT.

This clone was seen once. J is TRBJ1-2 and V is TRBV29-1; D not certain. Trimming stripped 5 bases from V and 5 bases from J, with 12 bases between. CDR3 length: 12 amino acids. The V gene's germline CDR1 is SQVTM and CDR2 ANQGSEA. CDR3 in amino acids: CSVPLLVYGYTF. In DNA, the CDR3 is TGCAGCGTTCCCTTACTGGTATATGGCTACACCTTC.